The 27 T cell receptor beta chains below come from one sample, sequenced in a study of T-cell reconstitution after alpha-beta-depleted transplantation in children. It was with unique molecular identifiers that the TCRbeta library was prepared. MiXCR was run by TCRdb on the PCR reads, yielding one entry per CDR3 protein. The table lists about 640,000 distinct CDR3 sequences, roughly 13% of them singletons, with 2% to 2.5% in the top ten. The source was PBMCs, mostly from graft donor cells, collected 360 days after TCRalphabeta/CD19-depleted stem cell transplant. Source of these receptors: a male patient between 5 and 17 years old who had a stem cell transplant for acute myeloid leukemia, so the T cells may come from the graft donor.

This clonotype was observed a handful of times. The chain recombines TRBV5-5 with TRBJ2-5; possible D gene TRBD2, 5 bases. CDR3 length: 13 amino acids. Trimming removed 4 bases from V and 5 bases from J, with 12 bases in between. Germline CDR1 and CDR2: SGHKS and YYEKEE (reference sequence). The chain's CDR3 is CASSPAGVETQYF. The CDR3 bases are TGTGCCAGCAGCCCCGCCGGGGTCGAGACCCAGTACTTC.

The chain is built from TRBV20-1 and TRBJ1-2; the D is unclear. Germline CDR1 reads DFQATT; CDR2 reads SNEGSKA (reference sequence). This CDR3 has 13 amino acids. The ends were cut back, 5 bases at V and 8 bases at J, with 18 bases in the middle. The CDR3 loop is CSAVAGPRPGYTF. The CDR3 nucleotides are TGCAGTGCTGTGGCCGGGCCTAGGCCAGGCTACACCTTC.

The sample holds a few counts of this clonotype. This chain connects TRBV28 to TRBJ2-3; the match to TRBD2 covers 12 bases. CDR3 length equals 16 residues. Trimming took 5 bases from V and 0 from J; bases not matched to a gene: 3. Germline CDR1 MDHEN, CDR2 SYDVKM. The chain's CDR3 is CASSIGLAGSTDTQYF. CDR3 sequence (DNA): TGTGCCAGCAGTATCGGACTAGCGGGGAGCACAGATACGCAGTATTTT.

This clonotype showed up just a few times. V is TRBV28 and J is TRBJ2-7; TRBD1 aligns across 9 bases. The germline gives CDR1 MDHEN, CDR2 SYDVKM. CDR3 length: 15 amino acids. J lost 2 bases, V lost 5 bases, and 7 bases had no gene match. CDR3 sequence: CASSGNRDRAYEQYF. CDR3 DNA: TGTGCCAGCAGTGGGAACCGGGACAGGGCCTACGAGCAGTACTTC.

V usage is TRBV20-1 and J usage is TRBJ2-3, with D possibly being TRBD2 (5 bases). Germline loops: CDR1 DFQATT, CDR2 SNEGSKA (reference sequence). There are 12 residues in the CDR3. Trimming took off 7 bases at V and 2 bases at J, with 10 bases between the two ends. Written as DNA, the CDR3 is TGCAGTGGAGGGCGGCACACAGATACGCAGTATTTT. Translating it yields CSGGRHTDTQYF.

V and J are TRBV6-2 or TRBV6-3 and TRBJ2-7; 7 nucleotides agree with TRBD1. Losses at the gene ends were 2 bases for V and 1 base for J; bases not matched to a gene: 8. The V gene's germline CDR1 is MNHEY and CDR2 SVGEGT. This CDR3 spans 16 amino acids. The CDR3 reads CASSYARTGISYEQYF. In DNA, the CDR3 is TGTGCCAGCAGTTACGCCAGGACAGGTATATCCTACGAGCAGTACTTC.

This clonotype occurred a few times. The chain employs TRBV29-1 and TRBJ2-5, with D possibly TRBD1 on 6 matching bases. The germline V gene has CDR1 SQVTM and CDR2 ANQGSEA. Trimming cost V 1 base and J 6 bases, with 15 bases left between them. The length of the CDR3 is 14 residues. For the CDR3, the DNA is TGCAGCGTTGAAGGCAGGGGACATTCTCAGACCCAGTACTTC. Its protein product is CSVEGRGHSQTQYF.

The table lists this clonotype with many counts. J is TRBJ1-5 and V is TRBV7-2, with D uncertain. V lost 3 bases and J lost 8, with 8 bases in between. Germline lookup yields CDR1 SGHTA and CDR2 FQGNSA. The length of the CDR3 is 12 residues. The CDR3 coding sequence is TGTGCCAGCAGCTTTTATGGGAAGCCCCAGCATTTT. Protein sequence: CASSFYGKPQHF.

This clonotype was detected only a few times. The J gene is TRBJ2-1, the V gene TRBV19; TRBD2 aligns across 11 bases. The germline V gene encodes CDR1 LNHDA and CDR2 SQIVND (reference sequence). J lost 5 bases, V lost 5 bases, and 8 bases had no gene match. This CDR3 region has 16 residues. The CDR3 spells CASSRLAGRFDNEQFF. CDR3 in DNA: TGTGCCAGTAGTCGACTAGCGGGAAGGTTTGACAATGAGCAGTTCTTC.

The chain recombines TRBV18 with TRBJ2-7, with 9 bases fitting TRBD1. The CDR3 is 16 residues long. V lost 2 bases and J lost 5; bases outside the gene matches: 10. Germline assignment: CDR1 KGHSH and CDR2 LQKENI. The CDR3 reads CASSPSMGQGIHEQYF. The CDR3 DNA follows: TGTGCCAGCTCACCATCCATGGGACAGGGCATCCACGAGCAGTACTTC.

The gene calls are TRBV30 and TRBJ2-2, with D uncertain. The CDR3 totals 16 residues. V was pared by 0 bases and J by 1 base, with 12 bases between. Germline V gene data show CDR1 as GTSNPN and CDR2 as SVGIG (reference sequence). DNA for the CDR3: TGTGCCTGGAGTGTATTCCCCCAGGAGAACACCGGGGAGCTGTTTTTT. Its protein is CAWSVFPQENTGELFF.

Only a few counts were recorded for this clonotype. The chain has TRBV12-3 or TRBV12-4 and TRBJ2-1; TRBD1 agrees at 7 bases. V shed 6 bases, J shed 0 bases, and the junction held 8 bases outside the gene matches. The CDR3 is 16 residues long. The CDR3: CASRGRQGSSYNEQFF. CDR3 nucleotides: TGTGCCAGCAGGGGGAGACAGGGAAGCTCCTACAATGAGCAGTTCTTC.

In its sample, this clonotype was seen many times. The chain couples TRBV18 to TRBJ2-1, with 7 nucleotides matching TRBD2. V dropped 6 bases and J dropped 6; count of bases not matched to a gene: 2. The CDR3 has 12 residues. Per the germline V gene, CDR1 is KGHSH and CDR2 is LQKENI. The CDR3 DNA is TGTGCCAGCTCGGGAGGGACCAATGAGCAGTTCTTC. Protein: CASSGGTNEQFF.

This sequence joins TRBV12-3 or TRBV12-4 and TRBJ1-4; a possible D gene is TRBD1 (5 bases). There are 14 residues in the CDR3. Trimming stripped 4 bases from V and 7 bases from J, with 13 bases between. For the CDR3, the DNA is TGTGCCAGCAGTTCCGGGACGGGCGGTGAAAAACTGTTTTTT. Protein: CASSSGTGGEKLFF.

The chain employs TRBV15 and TRBJ2-1; 14 bases map to TRBD2. V shed 4 bases and J 9 bases; nucleotides not matched to a gene: 11. CDR1 LNHNV and CDR2 YYDKDF come from the germline V gene (reference sequence). The CDR3 length is 17 residues. The CDR3 here is CATSTIRLAGGPGEQFF. In DNA, the CDR3 is TGTGCCACCAGCACCATACGACTAGCGGGAGGGCCGGGTGAGCAGTTCTTC.

This clonotype is a singleton in its sample. The genes are TRBV27 and TRBJ2-4; D uncertain. Germline lookup yields CDR1 MNHEY and CDR2 SMNVEV (reference sequence). The CDR3 consists of 16 residues. V gave up 0 bases and J gave up 1 base, with 10 bases separating them. The CDR3 sequence is CASSLSDPRAKNIQYF. The CDR3 DNA is TGTGCCAGCAGTTTATCGGACCCCCGGGCCAAAAACATTCAGTACTTC.

The chain carries TRBV29-1 and TRBJ2-2, with 8 bases matching TRBD2. This CDR3 comprises 16 residues. J lost 3 bases, V lost 0 bases, and 6 bases had no gene match. CDR1 and CDR2 from the germline V gene are SQVTM and ANQGSEA. The CDR3 DNA follows: TGCAGCGTTGAAGATGACGGGGGGGGCGACACCGGGGAGCTGTTTTTT. This gives the protein CSVEDDGGGDTGELFF.

The gene calls are TRBV7-8 and TRBJ2-3; the D is unclear. V lost 3 bases and J lost 5, with 9 bases in between. The CDR3 runs 13 residues. Per germline, CDR1 SGHVS and CDR2 FQNEAQ. In nucleotides, the CDR3 is TGTGCCAGCAGCTTTATAGTGGGAGATACGCAGTATTTT. Translating gives CASSFIVGDTQYF.

This clonotype was observed a handful of times. J is TRBJ2-1 and V is TRBV7-2; 10 bases fit TRBD2. Per the germline V gene, CDR1 is SGHTA and CDR2 is FQGNSA. The CDR3 is made up of 21 amino acids. The J segment lost 0 bases and the V segment lost 6 bases, leaving 20 bases of the junction unmatched. The chain's CDR3 is CASSHPASGRIVGSSYNEQFF. The CDR3 region has the DNA TGTGCCAGCAGTCACCCCGCTAGCGGGAGAATCGTAGGTAGCTCCTACAATGAGCAGTTCTTC. Based on the CDR3 plus reference TRBV7-2 and TRBJ2-1, the full variable domain is GAGVSQSPSNKVTEKGKDVELRCDPISGHTALYWYRQSLGQGLEFLIYFQGNSAPDKSGLPSDRFSAERTGGSVSTLTIQRTQQEDSAVYLCASSHPASGRIVGSSYNEQFFGPGTRLTVL.

The J gene is TRBJ2-1, the V gene TRBV20-1; 10 nucleotides agree with TRBD1. The J segment lost 10 bases and the V segment lost 8 bases, leaving 5 bases of the junction unmatched. This CDR3 comprises 11 residues. In germline, CDR1 is DFQATT, CDR2 SNEGSKA (reference sequence). This chain's CDR3 is CSRDRGLEQFF. DNA of the CDR3: TGCAGTCGGGACAGGGGTTTGGAGCAGTTCTTC.

This chain links TRBV5-1 with TRBJ2-2; 7 bases line up with TRBD1. V lost 1 base to trimming and J lost 6 bases; unmatched junction nucleotides: 12. Per germline, CDR1 SGHRS and CDR2 YFSETQ. The CDR3 covers 17 residues. The DNA of the CDR3 is TGCGCCAGCAGCTTGAGAGGGACAGAGTATGACCCCGGGGAGCTGTTTTTT. It translates to CASSLRGTEYDPGELFF. Together with reference TRBV5-1 and TRBJ2-2, the CDR3 gives the full variable domain: KAGVTQTPRYLIKTRGQQVTLSCSPISGHRSVSWYQQTPGQGLQFLFEYFSETQRNKGNFPGRFSGRQFSNSRSEMNVSTLELGDSALYLCASSLRGTEYDPGELFFGEGSRLTVL.

The chain links TRBV28 to TRBJ2-7; 7 bases map to TRBD1. This CDR3 is 14 amino acids long. Germline lookup yields CDR1 MDHEN and CDR2 SYDVKM. J was trimmed by 3 bases and V by 3 bases; bases with no gene match: 5. For the CDR3, the DNA is TGTGCCAGCAGTTTTATCGCAGGGGGCTACGAGCAGTACTTC. Its protein product is CASSFIAGGYEQYF.

This chain joins TRBV6-2 or TRBV6-3 and TRBJ1-5; D gene ambiguous. The ends were cut back, 2 bases at V and 1 base at J, with 6 bases in the middle. Germline loops: CDR1 MNHEY, CDR2 SVGEGT. This CDR3 is built from 14 residues. DNA for the CDR3: TGTGCCAGCAGTTACCTGGAGAGCAATCAGCCCCAGCATTTT. It translates to CASSYLESNQPQHF.

The chain links TRBV7-9 to TRBJ2-7; 10 bases line up with TRBD2. With 4 bases clipped from V and 5 bases from J, the junction kept 8 bases outside the gene matches. Germline V lookup: CDR1 SEHNR, CDR2 FQNEAQ (reference sequence). The CDR3 contains 15 residues. The CDR3 coding sequence is TGTGCCAGCAGCTACCCTCCTAGCGGGAGCCACGAGCAGTACTTC. Protein sequence: CASSYPPSGSHEQYF.

The sample holds a few counts of this clonotype. This chain joins TRBV7-2 and TRBJ2-1; 12 nucleotides align to TRBD2. The CDR3 runs 16 residues. V shed 2 bases and J 12 bases; nucleotides not matched to a gene: 11. The germline CDR1 and CDR2 sequences are SGHTA and FQGNSA. This CDR3 reads CASSLLWASGRVGQFF. The CDR3 DNA reads as TGTGCCAGCAGCTTATTATGGGCTAGCGGGAGGGTGGGGCAGTTCTTC.

This clonotype was recorded only once. The rearrangement joins TRBV7-2 to TRBJ2-2; 12 positions match TRBD2. Per the germline V gene, CDR1 is SGHTA and CDR2 is FQGNSA. The CDR3 covers 17 residues. V dropped 3 bases and J dropped 6; count of bases not matched to a gene: 8. For the CDR3, the DNA is TGTGCCAGCAGCTTTCTGAGACTAGCGGGAGTGGCCGGGGAGCTGTTTTTT. Amino acid sequence: CASSFLRLAGVAGELFF.

CDR3 sequence reads: CSVIVWTVSSYNEQFF. The CDR3 region has the DNA TGCAGCGTTATTGTTTGGACAGTCAGCTCCTACAATGAGCAGTTCTTC. This chain uses TRBV29-1 with TRBJ2-1; tentatively, D is TRBD1 (6 bases). CDR1 is SQVTM and CDR2 is ANQGSEA in the germline V gene. The CDR3 is 16 amino acids. V was cut by 5 bases and J by 0 bases, with 17 bases left in between.